Each of the 2 T cell receptor beta chains below was sequenced from the same sample in a study of monozygotic twins with inflammatory bowel disease. TCRdb re-called the 5' RACE reads; every CDR3 protein appears as one record, without DNA. This sample contains around 99,000 distinct CDR3 sequences. The sample taken for sequencing was blood. Every receptor here comes from a human donor with ulcerative colitis or Crohn's disease, or a healthy co-twin of an affected twin (not recorded which).

The chain uses TRBV9 and TRBJ2-4; TCRdb calls TRBD1, which cannot be checked without DNA. This CDR3 is built from 16 residues. Germline-derived CDR1 and CDR2 are SGDLS and YYNGEE. This chain's CDR3 is CASIWGLPPAKNMQYF.

The V gene is TRBV7-2, the J gene TRBJ1-1; TCRdb picks TRBD1, but there is no DNA to check that call. CDR3 length equals 15 residues. The germline V gene encodes CDR1 SGHTA and CDR2 FQGNSA. This CDR3 reads CASSLARGGRTEAFF.